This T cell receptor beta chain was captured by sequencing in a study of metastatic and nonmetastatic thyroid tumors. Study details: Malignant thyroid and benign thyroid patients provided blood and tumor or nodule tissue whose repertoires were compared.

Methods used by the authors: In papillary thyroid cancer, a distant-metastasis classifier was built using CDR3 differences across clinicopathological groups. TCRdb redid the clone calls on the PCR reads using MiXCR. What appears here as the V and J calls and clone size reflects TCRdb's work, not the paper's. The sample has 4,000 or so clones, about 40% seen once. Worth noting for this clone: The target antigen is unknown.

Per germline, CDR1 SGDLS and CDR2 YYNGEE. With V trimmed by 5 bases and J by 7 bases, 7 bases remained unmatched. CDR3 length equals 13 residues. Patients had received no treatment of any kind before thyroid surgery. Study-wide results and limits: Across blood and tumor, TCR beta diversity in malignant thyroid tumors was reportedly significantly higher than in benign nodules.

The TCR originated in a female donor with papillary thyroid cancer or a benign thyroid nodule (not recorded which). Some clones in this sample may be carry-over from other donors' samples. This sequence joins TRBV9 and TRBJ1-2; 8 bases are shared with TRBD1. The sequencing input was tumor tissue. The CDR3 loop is CASSQTGAGGYTF. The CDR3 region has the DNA TGTGCCAGCAGTCAGACAGGGGCGGGTGGCTACACCTTC.